This T cell receptor (beta chain) came from a study of CD8+CD57+ T cells in acquired aplastic anemia (dated by TCRdb to between 2018 and 2020). Background on the whole study: DNA extracted from sorted CD4+ and CD8+ cells had a mean of 3.2 ug, with a range of roughly 0.18 to 27.4 ug. CD8+CD57+ expansion was defined as a frequency above the mean frequency observed in healthy subjects. Beyond this particular receptor, the publication reports: Around 30 CD8+ CDR3 sequences were found to be shared between patients and controls, but these sequences appeared to be highly expressed in patients and within the immunodominant clones of the patients. CD8+ Simpson's diversity did not differ significantly between patients and healthy controls (P=0.060).

There are 14 amino acids in the CDR3, from cysteine to phenylalanine inclusive. The retained sequence is limited to the CDR3, 42 bases, with the frame set at the first base. Via the germline V gene (reference sequence), CDR1 is LNHDA and CDR2 SQIVND. Expansion of CD8+CD57+ cells had been shown by flow cytometry in the patients chosen for sequencing. Severe acquired aplastic anemia was diagnosed in all patients according to International Study of Aplastic Anemia and Agranulocytosis and Camitta criteria. Patients had received no therapy at the time of blood sampling. TCR repertoires of sorted CD4+ and CD8+ blood T cells from severe aplastic anemia patients and healthy subjects were deep-sequenced in the study. Patients were enrolled in the USA under clinicaltrials.gov protocols 00001620, 01623167, 00001397, 00071045, 00081523 and 00961064. Ficoll-Paque density gradient centrifugation was used to isolate peripheral blood mononuclear cells. Before DNA was extracted, CD4+ and CD8+ T cells were sorted using either FACS or magnetic beads.

Genomic DNA served as template for TCR beta VDJ combination and CDR3 sequence profiling. An Illumina HiSeq 2000 was used for TCR repertoire sequencing. Per the original workflow: Repertoire assessment relied on Simpson's diversity index, CDR3 size and DJ length profiles, and TRBV/TRBJ rearrangement plots. The most abundant DNA sequence in the deep sequencing data was defined as the immunodominant clone. CDR3 amino acid sequences were screened for sharing across subjects and compared with published repertoires and the VDJdb database. The raw public data were reprocessed by TCRdb itself: fastp quality trimming at Q25, MiXCR clonotype calling, in-frame beta chains only. A single entry per CDR3 protein holds the most common genes and DNA from its merged rows. TCRdb, rather than the study authors, made the V and J calls. The sample includes hundreds of thousands of distinct CDR3 sequences, with around 33% observed a single time. Of the sample, approximately 0.82% is held by the ten largest clones.

With regard to this clonotype: Its antigen remains unidentified. With a much larger clone just one base away, this may be a read error.

The specimen was sorted CD4+, CD8+, or CD8+CD57+ T cells (not recorded which) from PBMCs. This chain is built from TRBV19 and TRBJ1-1, with TRBD1 matching 7 junction bases. This clonotype was sampled from a human donor with aplastic anemia. The CDR3 has the sequence CASSLGQTNTEASF. The DNA sequence reads TGTGCCAGTAGTCTGGGACAGACTAACACTGAAGCTTCCTTT.